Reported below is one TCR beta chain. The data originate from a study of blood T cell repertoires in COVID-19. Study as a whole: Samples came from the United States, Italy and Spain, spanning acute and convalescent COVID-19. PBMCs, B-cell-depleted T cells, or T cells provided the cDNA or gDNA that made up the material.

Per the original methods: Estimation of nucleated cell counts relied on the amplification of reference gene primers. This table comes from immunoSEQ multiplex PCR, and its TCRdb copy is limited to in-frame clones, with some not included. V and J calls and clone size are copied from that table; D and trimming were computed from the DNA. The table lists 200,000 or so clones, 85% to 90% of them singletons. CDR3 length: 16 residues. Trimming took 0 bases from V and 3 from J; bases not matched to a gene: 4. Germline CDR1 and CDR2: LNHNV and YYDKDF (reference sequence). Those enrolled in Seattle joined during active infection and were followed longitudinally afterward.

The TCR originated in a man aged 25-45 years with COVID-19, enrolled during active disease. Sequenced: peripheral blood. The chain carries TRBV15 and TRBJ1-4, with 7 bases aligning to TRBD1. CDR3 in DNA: TGTGCCACCAGCAGAGAACGGACAGGCCCTAATGAAAAACTGTTTTTT. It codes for CATSRERTGPNEKLFF.